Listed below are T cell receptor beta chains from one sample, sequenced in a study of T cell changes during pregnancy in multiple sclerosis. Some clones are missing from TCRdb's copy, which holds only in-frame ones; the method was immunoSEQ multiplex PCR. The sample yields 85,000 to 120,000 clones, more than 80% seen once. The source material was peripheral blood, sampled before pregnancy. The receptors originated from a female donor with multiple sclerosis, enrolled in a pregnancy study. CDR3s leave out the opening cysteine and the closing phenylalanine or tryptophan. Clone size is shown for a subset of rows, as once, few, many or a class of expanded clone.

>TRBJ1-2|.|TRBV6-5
ASSKTGGANYGYT
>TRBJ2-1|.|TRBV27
ASSQGAGQGAYNEQF
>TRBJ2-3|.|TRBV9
ASSVRPGTSADTQY
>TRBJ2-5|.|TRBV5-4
ASSTGLAGGLETQY
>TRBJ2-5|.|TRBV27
ASSTKRDQETQY
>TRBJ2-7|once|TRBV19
ASSRTSGFSYEQY
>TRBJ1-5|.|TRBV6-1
ASSEVRGNQPQH
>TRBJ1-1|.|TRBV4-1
ASSQGVEGLFLNTEAF
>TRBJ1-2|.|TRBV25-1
ASSEAGGYGYT
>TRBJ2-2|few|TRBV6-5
ASRAGGTGELF
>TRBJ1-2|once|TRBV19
ASSIAATGGNYGYT
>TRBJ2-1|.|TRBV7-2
ASSAQESSYNEQF
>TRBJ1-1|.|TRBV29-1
SVDRNFMNTEAF
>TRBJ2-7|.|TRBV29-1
SVAGLAAGYEQY
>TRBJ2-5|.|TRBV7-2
ASSSTVQETQY
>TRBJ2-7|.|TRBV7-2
ASSTGIAGDPYEQY
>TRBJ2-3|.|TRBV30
AWSVEDTQY
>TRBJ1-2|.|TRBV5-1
ASSPGRQANYGYT
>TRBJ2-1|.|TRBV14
ASSQSRAGGRNEQF
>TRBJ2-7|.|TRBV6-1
ASSDIVQRPYEQY
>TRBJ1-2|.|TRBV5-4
ASSLAGTTYT
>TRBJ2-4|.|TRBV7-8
ASSPRTGSAKNIQY
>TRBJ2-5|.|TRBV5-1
ASSPPQGQETQY
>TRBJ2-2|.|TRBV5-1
ASSYLGSSGRNTGELF
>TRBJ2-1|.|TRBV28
ASSLAIPSSYNEQF
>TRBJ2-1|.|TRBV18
ASSPGGQGPYYNEQF
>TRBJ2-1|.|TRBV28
ASSQGAGREQF
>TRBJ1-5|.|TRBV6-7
ASSFRTGKSDQPQH
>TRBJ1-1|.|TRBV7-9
ASSLRQGRGQTEAF
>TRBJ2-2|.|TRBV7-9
ASNTGQVNTGELF
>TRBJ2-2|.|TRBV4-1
ASSGDRNTGELF
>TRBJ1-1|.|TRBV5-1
ASDRGENTEAF
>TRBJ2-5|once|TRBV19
ASSIAGKLLSSERRETQY
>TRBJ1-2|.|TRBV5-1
ASSLQDGHYGYT
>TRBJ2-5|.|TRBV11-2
ASSSLSRPETQY
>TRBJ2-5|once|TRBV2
ASSGTTQETQY
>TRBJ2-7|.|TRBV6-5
ASNTGTSGTYEQY
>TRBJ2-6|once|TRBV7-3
ASSFNSGKSPGANVLT
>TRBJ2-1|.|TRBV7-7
ASSLGSGVPYNEQF
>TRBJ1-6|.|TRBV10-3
ASSKLQGLGNSPLH
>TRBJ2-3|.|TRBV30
ASAGPRPDTQY
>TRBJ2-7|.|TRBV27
ASSLSMGGAFIYEQY
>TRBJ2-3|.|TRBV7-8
ASSLAWGGGLADRPDTQY
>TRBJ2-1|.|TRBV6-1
ASSEAHRHNEQF
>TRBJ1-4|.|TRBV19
ASSISRGPNEKLF
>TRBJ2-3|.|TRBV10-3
AISDSSTDTQY
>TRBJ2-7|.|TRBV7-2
ASSFRRGLGEQY
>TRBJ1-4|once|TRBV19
ASSIPQGATNEKLF
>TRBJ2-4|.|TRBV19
ASSPLLAKNIQY